The clone carrying this TCR beta chain was detected once. V lost 4 bases, J lost 5 bases, and 6 bases stayed unmatched. CDR1 and CDR2 (germline): KGHSH, LQKENI. This CDR3 is built from 14 residues. These data come from a study of blood T cell repertoires in COVID-19. The wider study: The samples span acute and convalescent COVID-19 from the United States, Italy and Spain. T cells, B-cell-depleted T cells, or PBMCs supplied cDNA or gDNA.

How the authors handled the data: Scientists estimated how many nucleated cells there were by amplifying reference gene primers. The data were produced by immunoSEQ multiplex PCR, yet TCRdb's version contains in-frame clones alone and is incomplete. V and J calls and clone size follow that table, whereas D and trimming were derived from the DNA. Counted here are about 150,000 clones, about 90% occurring once; the ten biggest clones make up approximately 0.59%. Sequenced input: peripheral blood. The sequence came from a man aged 45-65 years with acute or convalescent COVID-19. The J gene is TRBJ2-7, the V gene TRBV18; 9 nucleotides align to TRBD1. Written as DNA, the CDR3 is TGTGCCAGCTCACTTACAGGGGGCTTCGACGAGCAGTACTTC. Translated: CASSLTGGFDEQYF.